The entry that follows covers one T cell receptor beta chain sequence. Its antigen is currently not known. Base qualities are not recorded, but no much larger clone differs from it by a single base. These data come from a study of molecular identifiers for immune sequencing clone quantification (dated by TCRdb to 2017 to 2018). At the level of the whole study: For a replicate experiment, the RNA from either 20,000 or 100,000 naive CD8 T cells was divided into five aliquots, and four of those aliquots went on to sequencing. The study was a methods study using CD8 T cells to benchmark molecular-identifier clustering-based TCR repertoire sequencing (MIDCIRS) and TCR RNA copy counting. Study-wide findings and limitations: In CMV-specific effector cells, over 99% of molecules were held by clones above 20 RNA copies, whereas under 1% of molecules were held by such clones in naive cells. Modeling gave around 3.3 recovered TCR RNA copies per cell versus roughly 10 by digital PCR, implying 25% to 30% capture efficiency. The naive libraries included spiked-in Jurkat TCR RNA (about 9 copies' worth), and this Jurkat TCR RNA is not part of the donor repertoire. Spiked-in Jurkat TCR RNA equivalent to a single cell was reported to be detectable even among approximately 1 million naive CD8 T cells. When barcode sub-clustering was left out, chimeric consensus sequences inflated TCR diversity, with chimeras reaching as high as 47%. Identical TCR molecules sharing a barcode could cause highly expanded clone sizes to be underestimated.

Naive CD8 T cell libraries were made from around 20,000 to 1,000,000 sorted cells using 10%, 30% or 50% of purified RNA. Naive CD8 T cells were FACS-sorted as CD8+CD4-CCR7+CD45RA+ on a BD FACSAria II into RLT Plus buffer. To test detection sensitivity, Jurkat RNA equivalent to ten TCR copies was spiked into samples of about 19,000-1,000,000 naive CD8 T cells. Enrichment of CD8 T cells was performed with RosetteSep CD8+ T Cell Enrichment Cocktail and Ficoll-Paque, after which ACK red cell lysis was carried out. Including the terminal cysteine and phenylalanine, the CDR3 comprises 16 residues. Only CDR3 DNA is held: 48 bases, read in frame from base 1. Ends trimmed: V by 4 bases, J by 0 bases; bases unmatched to a gene: 5. The germline V gene (reference sequence) provides CDR1 SEHNR and CDR2 FQNEAQ. Libraries came from PCR. The sample was run on a NextSeq 500. Preparation of bulk TCR libraries followed a previously described approach, with the TCR primers listed in Table S5. The Qiagen AllPrep DNA/RNA kit was used to purify total RNA. Before analysis, reads from multiple sequencing runs of one library were combined. The authors processed their data as follows. Reads were retained only if an exact TCR constant sequence was present, and the retained reads were trimmed to 150 nt and grouped according to their 12-nt molecular barcodes. Reads inside each barcode group were sub-clustered using a 15% Levenshtein threshold, and a quality-weighted consensus sequence was constructed for each RNA molecule. Non-functional sequences were excluded, and lower-count sequences lying one edit away from another sequence were also excluded. Barcode sub-clusters with fewer than 20% of the maximum read count were removed, based on fitting two negative binomial distributions. TCRdb reworked the public reads: Q25 trimming with fastp, MiXCR clone assembly, productive beta chains retained. Rows are unified per CDR3 protein, each entry keeping the most common DNA and genes. The V and J calls here are based on TCRdb, not the publication. The sample table lists approximately 500,000 distinct CDR3 sequences, about 26% of them with a count of one. 0.7% to 0.9% of the sample comes from the top ten.

Sequenced input: naive CD8+ T cells from blood, with Jurkat cell RNA spiked in. The cell subset or site tag for this specimen amounts to: FACS-sorted CD8+CD4-CCR7+CD45RA+ naive T cells. The TCR comes from a human donor in good health. Some libraries in this study had Jurkat cell RNA spiked in. The chain is made from TRBV7-9 and TRBJ2-7, with 11 bases matching TRBD2. In nucleotides, the sequence is TGTGCCAGCAGCTCACCGGGACTAGCGGTCTCCTACGAGCAGTACTTC. It translates as CASSSPGLAVSYEQYF.